This T cell receptor (beta chain) came from a study of blood T cell repertoires in COVID-19. About the research overall: The United States, Italy and Spain provided the acute and convalescent COVID-19 samples. From T cells, B-cell-depleted T cells, or PBMCs came the material, which was cDNA or gDNA.

V shed 3 bases and J shed 5 bases, with 13 bases lying between them. The CDR3 spans 14 residues. Germline CDR1 and CDR2: MNHEY and SMNVEV (reference sequence). Profiled with immunoSEQ multiplex PCR; TCRdb holds only in-frame clones, not every one. The profile shows around 60,000 clones, roughly 86% of them singletons. The TCR originated in a man over 45 with active COVID-19. Sequencing was carried out using peripheral blood. The chain has TRBV27 and TRBJ2-5; D is ambiguous. The CDR3 nucleotides read TGTGCCAGCAGTTTGAGTGGTCTTCGGGAGACCCAGTACTTC. This gives the protein CASSLSGLRETQYF.